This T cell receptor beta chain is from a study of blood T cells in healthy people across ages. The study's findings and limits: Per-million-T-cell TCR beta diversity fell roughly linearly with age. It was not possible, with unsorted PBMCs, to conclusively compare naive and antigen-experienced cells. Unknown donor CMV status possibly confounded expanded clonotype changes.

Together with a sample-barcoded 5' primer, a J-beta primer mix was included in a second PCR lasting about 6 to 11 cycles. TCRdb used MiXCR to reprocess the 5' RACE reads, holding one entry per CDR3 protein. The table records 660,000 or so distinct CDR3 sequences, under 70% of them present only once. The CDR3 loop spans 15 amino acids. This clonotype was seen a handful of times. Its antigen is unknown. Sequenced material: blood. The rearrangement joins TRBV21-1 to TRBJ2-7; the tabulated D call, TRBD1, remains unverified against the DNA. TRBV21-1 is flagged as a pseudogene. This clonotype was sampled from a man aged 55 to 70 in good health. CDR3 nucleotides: TGTGCCAGCAGCAAAGGAGAGACAGGGTACTACGAGCAGTACTTC. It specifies CASSKGETGYYEQYF.